This T cell receptor (beta chain) was sequenced during a study of shared clonotypes between healthy human individuals. This CDR3 is built from 14 residues. Trimming stripped 5 bases from V and 3 bases from J, with 11 bases between. Germline V gene lookup returns CDR1 SGHVS and CDR2 FNYEAQ. A remark on this clone: What it binds is not known.

Study-level points and caveats: Generation of non-shared clonotypes was less probable than generation of clonotypes shared by all four donors.

Sorted-subset replicate PCR reactions contained 200 to 250 ng DNA, corresponding to around 30,000 T cell genomes. TCRdb keeps only in-frame clones here, not all; method: immunoSEQ multiplex PCR. The sample holds 2 million to 2.5 million clones, approximately 93% seen once. The chain links TRBV7-6 to TRBJ2-1; the D gene is possibly TRBD1 (6 bases). The sequenced sample was naive CD4+ T cells from PBMCs. Documented subset: CD45RA+ positively selected. This TCR was sampled from a man aged 18 to 29 in good health. Some clones in this sample may be carry-over from other donors' samples. CDR3 in amino acids: CASSVRQDYNEQFF. CDR3 coding DNA: TGTGCCAGCAGCGTACGACAGGACTACAATGAGCAGTTCTTC.